This entry features one T cell receptor (beta chain) sequence. Its specificity is unknown. Other DNA variants within this sample encode the same CDR3. Expressed TCRB transcripts were sequenced after all isolated RNA was converted to cDNA. Data came from immunoSEQ multiplex PCR; TCRdb stores just in-frame clones and leaves some out. The table has hundreds of thousands of clones, roughly 15% seen once. Using CD45RO/CCR7/CD25/CD127/CD95/CD27, CD4+ naive, central memory, regulatory and stem cell-like memory cells were sorted. These data originate in a study of beta chain features in type 1 diabetes. Study-level points and caveats: Because the template was cDNA, high-expressing cells might be over-represented. There were fewer insertions and more deletions at the VDJ junctions of type 1 diabetes patients.

Germline trimming cut 5 bases from V and 1 base from J; bases unmatched to any gene: 1. This CDR3 contains 13 residues. Per germline, CDR1 LNHNV and CDR2 YYDKDF (reference sequence). Sequenced sample: naive CD4+ T cells from blood. The J gene is TRBJ2-7, the V gene TRBV15, with 8 bases identical to TRBD1. The TCR originated in a man in his late teens or twenties in good health. The CDR3 is CATSRDRSYEQYF. The CDR3 DNA follows: TGTGCCACCAGCCGGGACAGGTCCTACGAGCAGTACTTC.